The 12 T cell receptor beta chains reported below all come from one sample, sequenced in a study of OX40 agonist ivuxolimab in advanced cancers. TCRdb keeps only in-frame clones here, not all; method: immunoSEQ multiplex PCR. The sample consists of about 58,000 clones, 75% to 90% of them appearing once. The sequencing here drew on CD4+ or CD8+ T cells sorted from blood, taken in a trial of the OX40 agonist ivuxolimab. These receptors came from an adult with an advanced solid tumor such as melanoma, head and neck, liver or kidney cancer.

The chain couples TRBV6-5 to TRBJ2-1; D may correspond to TRBD1 or TRBD2 (6 bases each). The germline CDR1 and CDR2 sequences are MNHEY and SVGAGI. V lost 4 bases, J lost 6 bases, and 13 bases lay in between. This CDR3 has 14 residues. CDR3 DNA sequence: TGTGCCAGCAGTTCTGGGGGGCAGGGCAATGAGCAGTTCTTC. Encoded protein: CASSSGGQGNEQFF.

The table lists this clone with a count of one. The rearrangement joins TRBV23-1 to TRBJ2-5, with D tentatively TRBD1 (6 bases). TRBV23-1 is noted as an ORF with a role that remains uncertain. The V end lost 8 bases, the J end lost 5 bases, and 21 bases lay between the germline ends. This CDR3 is built from 15 residues. As DNA, the CDR3 is TGCGCCAGCTTTCAGCAGGCAGGGGTAGGGGAGACCCAGTACTTC. Its translation: CASFQQAGVGETQYF.

V and J are TRBV7-8 and TRBJ2-3; unclear D gene. With 2 bases removed from V and 1 base from J, the gap between germline ends came to 7 bases. The CDR3 has 14 amino acids. Germline V gives CDR1 SGHVS, CDR2 FQNEAQ. For the CDR3, the DNA is TGTGCCAGCAGCTTAACCGCCCGCACAGATACGCAGTATTTT. Its protein product is CASSLTARTDTQYF.

V usage is TRBV2 and J usage is TRBJ1-1; D is perhaps TRBD1 (5 bases). There are 13 residues in the CDR3. Germline V lookup: CDR1 SNHLY, CDR2 FYNNEI. The germline V and J ends were trimmed by 8 bases and 3 bases, with 13 bases remaining between them. CDR3 protein: CASLRGGDTEAFF. The CDR3 region has the DNA TGTGCCAGCCTGAGGGGAGGGGACACTGAAGCTTTCTTT.

Only one count was recorded for this clone. V is TRBV2 and J is TRBJ2-7; 7 bases map to TRBD1. Germline-derived CDR1 and CDR2 are SNHLY and FYNNEI. This CDR3 contains 14 residues. V was pared by 6 bases and J by 2 bases, with 7 bases of the junction left unmatched. CDR3 in amino acids: CASSDRVVPYEQYF. The CDR3 nucleotides are TGTGCCAGCAGCGACAGGGTGGTCCCCTACGAGCAGTACTTC.

The CDR3 DNA is TGTGCCAGCAGCGCCCGAAATTCACCCCTCCACTTT. It translates to CASSARNSPLHF. The gene calls are TRBV5-8 and TRBJ1-6; unclear D gene. Trimming stripped 4 bases from V and 7 bases from J, with 6 bases between. CDR1 is SGHTS and CDR2 is YDEGEE in the germline V gene. This CDR3 region has 12 residues.

The rearrangement uses TRBV6-6 and TRBJ2-7; D remains unclear. Germline assignment: CDR1 MNHNY and CDR2 SVGAGI (reference sequence). The CDR3 extends over 11 amino acids. The V and J ends lost 6 bases and 9 bases respectively, with 12 bases between them. CDR3 DNA sequence: TGTGCCAGCAGCCCCTCCGGTTGGCAGTACTTC. Translated: CASSPSGWQYF.

This clone appeared once. The chain uses TRBV7-9 and TRBJ2-1, with 7 bases matching TRBD1. The CDR3 spans 15 residues. V lost 1 base and J lost 3; bases outside the gene matches: 3. The germline gives CDR1 SEHNR, CDR2 FQNEAQ (reference sequence). The DNA of the CDR3 is TGTGCCAGCAGCTTAGGGCGGACAGGCTACAATGAGCAGTTCTTC. Its protein product is CASSLGRTGYNEQFF.

V gene TRBV2 combines with J gene TRBJ1-1; 10 nucleotides line up with TRBD1. In germline, CDR1 is SNHLY, CDR2 FYNNEI. This CDR3 is 15 amino acids long. The trim removed 7 bases at V and 3 bases at J, leaving 8 bases unmatched. CDR3 protein: CASTDRGRGDTEAFF. The CDR3 nucleotides are TGTGCCAGCACTGACAGGGGGCGCGGTGACACTGAAGCTTTCTTT.

The chain uses TRBV7-9 and TRBJ2-2; D may be TRBD1 or TRBD2 (5 bases each). Trimming shortened V by 5 bases and J by 4 bases, and 11 bases separated the two germline ends. This CDR3 contains 14 residues. Germline assignment: CDR1 SEHNR and CDR2 FQNEAQ (reference sequence). The CDR3 region is CASSLGRATGELFF. Here the CDR3 DNA reads TGTGCCAGCAGCCTGGGACGGGCCACCGGGGAGCTGTTTTTT.

The J gene is TRBJ1-5, the V gene TRBV5-6; D call uncertain. Trimming took 1 base from V and 4 from J, leaving 6 bases between them. The CDR3 is 13 residues long. CDR1 and CDR2 from the germline V gene are SGHDT and YYEEEE. This CDR3 is CASSLSGNQPQHF. CDR3 in DNA: TGTGCCAGCAGCTTGTCGGGGAATCAGCCCCAGCATTTT.

This clone is categorized as medium-sized (0.01 to 0.1%). This chain connects TRBV28 to TRBJ1-2; weak D call: TRBD1 (5 bases). This CDR3 contains 13 residues. Trimming removed 6 bases from V and 3 bases from J, with 11 bases in between. CDR1 MDHEN and CDR2 SYDVKM come from the germline V gene. The CDR3 sequence is CASSQQDYYGYTF. The CDR3 DNA is TGTGCCAGCAGCCAACAGGACTACTATGGCTACACCTTC.